The next 18 T cell receptor beta chains were all read from a single sample in a study of Ad26.COV2.S vaccination and SARS-CoV-2 variants. Assay: immunoSEQ multiplex PCR; the TCRdb copy retains only in-frame clones and omits some. The repertoire holds about 320,000 clones, with around 81% as singletons. Treatment: some 19 received Ad26.COV2.S at low or high dose, single or two shots; roughly 5 received placebo; per-sample allocation not given. Day 63 following the first vaccine or placebo injection was when the samples were taken. Sequenced here: peripheral blood, sampled in a trial of Ad26.COV2.S vaccine versus placebo. The receptor set was obtained from a person aged 18-65 years who received the Ad26.COV2.S COVID-19 vaccine or a placebo.

V is TRBV4-2 and J is TRBJ2-5; D gene unclear. Looked up from germline, CDR1 is LGHNA and CDR2 is YNFKEQ. Trimming pared 0 bases from V and 5 bases from J, leaving 7 bases between. The CDR3 consists of 13 residues. The CDR3 coding sequence is TGTGCCAGCAGCCAAGATTTCGATGAGACCCAGTACTTC. Its translation: CASSQDFDETQYF.

The chain joins TRBV5-1 to TRBJ2-2, with D tentatively TRBD1 or TRBD2 (5 bases each). V was trimmed by 3 bases and J by 4 bases, leaving 13 bases between them. The CDR3 consists of 15 residues. The germline gives CDR1 SGHRS, CDR2 YFSETQ. As DNA, the CDR3 is TGCGCCAGCAGCTCTTTGGTAGGGACCACCGGGGAGCTGTTTTTT. It specifies CASSSLVGTTGELFF.

The chain couples TRBV7-9 to TRBJ2-5; D unresolved. The germline V and J ends were trimmed by 5 bases and 2 bases, with 15 bases remaining between them. Germline V lookup: CDR1 SEHNR, CDR2 FQNEAQ (reference sequence). This CDR3 is built from 15 residues. The CDR3 DNA reads as TGTGCCAGCAGCCCGACGATTGGACGGCAAGAGACCCAGTACTTC. Its protein product is CASSPTIGRQETQYF.

The rearrangement uses TRBV5-1 and TRBJ2-5; TRBD1 matches at 9 bases. The ends lost 4 bases at V and 3 bases at J; junction bases unmatched: 16. Germline CDR1 is SGHRS and CDR2 is YFSETQ. This CDR3 is 18 amino acids long. For the CDR3, the DNA is TGCGCCAGCAGCGCCCAGCATTATCCGGGACAGGGAGAAGAGACCCAGTACTTC. Its translation: CASSAQHYPGQGEETQYF.

The chain is built from TRBV7-3 and TRBJ1-1; D remains ambiguous. The CDR3 totals 15 residues. Germline V gene sequence: CDR1 SGHTA, CDR2 FQGTGA. V lost 1 base and J lost 1, with 10 bases in between. CDR3: CASSLNSRPNTEAFF. CDR3 sequence (DNA): TGTGCCAGCAGCTTAAACAGCCGGCCGAACACTGAAGCTTTCTTT.

A single count supports this clone. J is TRBJ1-4 and V is TRBV5-1; TRBD1 might be the D (5 bases). Germline V gene sequence: CDR1 SGHRS, CDR2 YFSETQ. Trimming cost V 2 bases and J 0 bases, with 8 bases left between them. The CDR3 sequence is 15 residues long. The CDR3 DNA follows: TGCGCCAGCAGCTTTACAGGAGCAACTAATGAAAAACTGTTTTTT. It is translated as CASSFTGATNEKLFF.

The chain has TRBV5-8 and TRBJ2-5, with D perhaps TRBD1 (5 bases). The germline gives CDR1 SGHTS, CDR2 YDEGEE. V was shortened by 7 bases and J by 1 base, with 11 bases between the two germline ends. This CDR3 comprises 13 residues. This CDR3 is CASGIDSQETQYF. CDR3 bases: TGTGCCAGCGGAATAGACAGCCAAGAGACCCAGTACTTC. Variable domain in full (rest from reference TRBV5-8 and TRBJ2-5): EAGVTQSPTHLIKTRGQQATLRCSPISGHTSVYWYQQALGLGLQFLLWYDEGEERNRGNFPPRFSGRQFPNYSSELNVNALELEDSALYLCASGIDSQETQYFGPGTRLLVL.

This clone was detected once. This chain uses TRBV4-1 with TRBJ1-2; D remains ambiguous. Trimming removed 1 base from V and 2 bases from J, with 11 bases in between. Germline assignment: CDR1 MGHRA and CDR2 YSYEKL. The CDR3 has 15 residues. In DNA, the CDR3 is TGCGCCAGCAGCCAAGGGGTGACGGTGAACTATGGCTACACCTTC. This sequence encodes CASSQGVTVNYGYTF.

The gene calls are TRBV4-2 and TRBJ2-7, with 8 bases lining up with TRBD1. From germline, CDR1 is LGHNA and CDR2 YNFKEQ. This CDR3 spans 18 amino acids. Trimming at V came to 2 bases and at J to 3 bases, leaving 15 bases not matched to a gene. The CDR3 nucleotides are TGTGCCAGCAGCCAACTCACTCGACAGGGGCGAAAGAACTACGAGCAGTACTTC. Encoded protein: CASSQLTRQGRKNYEQYF.

The count of this clone is one. The V call is TRBV5-1, the J call TRBJ1-1; D perhaps matches TRBD1 (5 bases). This CDR3 has 16 amino acids. The V and J ends lost 0 bases and 5 bases respectively, with 17 bases between them. Germline V gene data show CDR1 as SGHRS and CDR2 as YFSETQ. CDR3 sequence reads: CASSLAVGVMATEAFF. Here the CDR3 DNA reads TGCGCCAGCAGCTTGGCAGTGGGGGTAATGGCGACTGAAGCTTTCTTT.

The chain recombines TRBV5-6 with TRBJ2-2; 9 positions match TRBD1. The junction had 7 bases not matched to a gene; V was cut back by 4 bases and J by 15 bases. CDR3 size: 12 residues. Germline loops: CDR1 SGHDT, CDR2 YYEEEE. The CDR3 sequence: CASSRRDRVMFF. In DNA form, the CDR3 reads TGTGCCAGCAGCCGCCGGGACAGGGTGATGTTTTTT.

This chain connects TRBV3-1 (or the pseudogene TRBV3-2) to TRBJ2-7; TRBD2 matches at 9 bases. Unmatched junction bases numbered 7, after V lost 0 bases and J lost 4 bases. The germline gives CDR1 LGHDT, CDR2 YNNKEL (reference sequence). This CDR3 spans 16 amino acids. In nucleotides, the CDR3 is TGTGCCAGCAGCCAAGATCCCGGGACTAGCACGTACGAGCAGTACTTC. Translation: CASSQDPGTSTYEQYF.

This clone was observed a few times. The chain has TRBV5-6 and TRBJ2-6; 8 nucleotides align to TRBD1. This CDR3 contains 19 residues. V gave up 4 bases and J gave up 3 bases; unmatched junction bases: 15. CDR1 and CDR2 (germline): SGHDT, YYEEEE. The CDR3 DNA reads TGTGCCAGCAGCGCAGGACAGGGAATGTGGTCGGGTGGGGCCAACGTCCTGACTTTC. This encodes CASSAGQGMWSGGANVLTF.

The gene calls are TRBV28 and TRBJ2-7, with 10 bases fitting TRBD1. Germline V lookup: CDR1 MDHEN, CDR2 SYDVKM. The length of the CDR3 is 13 residues. With 8 bases clipped from V and 5 bases from J, the junction kept 6 bases outside the gene matches. CDR3 amino acids: CASDRDRGHEQYF. The CDR3 nucleotides are TGTGCCAGCGACCGGGACAGGGGTCACGAGCAGTACTTC.

A few counts support this clone. Other DNA sequences in this sample translate to the same CDR3. The CDR3, as DNA: TGTGCCTGGAGTTCGGGGGGCACTGAAGCTTTCTTT. Its protein product is CAWSSGGTEAFF. This chain joins TRBV30 and TRBJ1-1, with a tentative D call TRBD1 (5 bases). The CDR3 has 12 amino acids. Per germline, CDR1 GTSNPN and CDR2 SVGIG (reference sequence). V lost 2 bases and J lost 4, with 8 bases in between.

With regard to this clone: The junction departs from the called germline gene at one end, perhaps through a read error. The rearrangement links TRBV2 to TRBJ1-1; D is ambiguous. The germline V gene encodes CDR1 SNHLY and CDR2 FYNNEI. The CDR3 contains 13 residues. The CDR3 reads CASKWATNTEAFF. CDR3 DNA: TGTGCAAGCAAGTGGGCGACGAACACTGAAGCTTTCTTT.

This clone was detected only once. This chain uses TRBV7-2 with TRBJ2-5, with 11 bases fitting TRBD2. Germline trimming cut 5 bases from V and 5 bases from J; bases unmatched to any gene: 7. The CDR3 loop spans 15 amino acids. Germline V gene lookup returns CDR1 SGHTA and CDR2 FQGNSA. Written as DNA, the CDR3 is TGTGCCAGCAGCCTCCGAATAGCGGGAGGGGAGACCCAGTACTTC. Protein: CASSLRIAGGETQYF.

This chain uses TRBV7-2 with TRBJ2-3; 11 bases align to TRBD2. The germline V gene has CDR1 SGHTA and CDR2 FQGNSA. The ends lost 5 bases at V and 2 bases at J; junction bases unmatched: 6. This CDR3 has 16 amino acids. This chain's CDR3 is CASSLLAGGPTDTQYF. As DNA, the CDR3 is TGTGCCAGCAGCCTTCTAGCGGGGGGCCCCACAGATACGCAGTATTTT.